The rows below give T cell receptor beta chains drawn from one sample of a study of blood T cell repertoires in COVID-19. The assay was immunoSEQ multiplex PCR, and TCRdb's table has in-frame clones only and misses some. The table has around 47,000 clones, approximately 79% seen once. Input material: peripheral blood. Receptors originate from a human donor in a cohort sampled during active COVID-19. Each CDR3 is given with its conserved first and last residue. The D gene is left open where the match is weak. Not every row has a clone size; where given, it reads once, few, many or a size class.

j_gene: TRBJ2-5; abundance: .; d_gene: TRBD2; v_gene: TRBV5-1; CDR3nt: TGCGCCAGCAGCTTGACGGGGGGGCTCGGCGAGACCCAGTACTTC; CDR3aa: CASSLTGGLGETQYF
j_gene: TRBJ1-5; abundance: .; d_gene: .; v_gene: TRBV2; CDR3nt: TGTGCCAGCAGTGAAGGGACACAGAATCAGCCCCAGCATTTT; CDR3aa: CASSEGTQNQPQHF
j_gene: TRBJ1-1; abundance: .; d_gene: TRBD1; v_gene: TRBV12-3/TRBV12-4; CDR3nt: TGTGCCAGCAGCCGGACAGGGGGAACTGAAGCTTTCTTT; CDR3aa: CASSRTGGTEAFF
j_gene: TRBJ1-1; abundance: .; d_gene: .; v_gene: TRBV6-5; CDR3nt: TGTGCCAGCACTAAATACAGGGACACTGAAGCTTTCTTT; CDR3aa: CASTKYRDTEAFF
j_gene: TRBJ1-2; abundance: few; d_gene: .; v_gene: TRBV20-1; CDR3nt: TGCAGTGCTAGAAGACAAGGCTACACCTTC; CDR3aa: CSARRQGYTF
j_gene: TRBJ1-1; abundance: .; d_gene: .; v_gene: TRBV7-8; CDR3nt: TGTGCCAGCAGCTTAGCGGTGGGAGTACGGGTGCCTGAAGCTTTCTTT; CDR3aa: CASSLAVGVRVPEAFF
j_gene: TRBJ2-7; abundance: few; d_gene: TRBD1; v_gene: TRBV2; CDR3nt: TGTGCCAGCAGTCGACAGGGGTCTGTGGGCGAGCAGTACTTC; CDR3aa: CASSRQGSVGEQYF
j_gene: TRBJ1-1; abundance: .; d_gene: TRBD1; v_gene: TRBV7-8; CDR3nt: TGTGCCAGCAGCTTCAGAGGGGGCATGAACACTGAAGCTTTCTTT; CDR3aa: CASSFRGGMNTEAFF
j_gene: TRBJ1-4; abundance: .; d_gene: .; v_gene: TRBV3-1/TRBV3-2; CDR3nt: TGTGCCAGCAGCCAAGTGAGTGCCCAGGGTAATGAAAAACTGTTTTTT; CDR3aa: CASSQVSAQGNEKLFF
j_gene: TRBJ1-3; abundance: .; d_gene: .; v_gene: TRBV5-1; CDR3nt: TGCGCCAGCAGCCCTGGGGCAGCTGGAAACACCATATATTTT; CDR3aa: CASSPGAAGNTIYF
j_gene: TRBJ2-7; abundance: .; d_gene: TRBD1; v_gene: TRBV5-6; CDR3nt: TGTGCCAGCAGACCGGACAGGGTCCCCTACGAGCAGTACTTC; CDR3aa: CASRPDRVPYEQYF
j_gene: TRBJ1-4; abundance: .; d_gene: .; v_gene: TRBV2; CDR3nt: TGTGCCAGCAGTGAAGCCCGAGGGGGAAGTGAAAAACTGTTTTTT; CDR3aa: CASSEARGGSEKLFF
j_gene: TRBJ2-1; abundance: .; d_gene: .; v_gene: TRBV6-4; CDR3nt: TGTGCCAGCAGTGAGGGTGAGGTCACCAACAATGAGCAGTTCTTC; CDR3aa: CASSEGEVTNNEQFF
j_gene: TRBJ1-5; abundance: .; d_gene: TRBD1; v_gene: TRBV20-1; CDR3nt: TGCAGTGCTAGTATGTCGCGACAGGGGTATCAGCCCCAGCATTTT; CDR3aa: CSASMSRQGYQPQHF
j_gene: TRBJ1-2; abundance: .; d_gene: TRBD1; v_gene: TRBV6-2/TRBV6-3; CDR3nt: TGTGCCAGCAGTGATACAGGGGACTATGGCTACACCTTC; CDR3aa: CASSDTGDYGYTF
j_gene: TRBJ2-5; abundance: .; d_gene: TRBD1; v_gene: TRBV6-5; CDR3nt: TGTGCCAGCAGTTTCTTACAGGGGGCTCAGGAGACCCAGTACTTC; CDR3aa: CASSFLQGAQETQYF
j_gene: TRBJ1-2; abundance: .; d_gene: TRBD1; v_gene: TRBV27; CDR3nt: TGTGCCAGCAGTCTGTTGACAGGGGGCGTCTATGGCTACACCTTC; CDR3aa: CASSLLTGGVYGYTF
j_gene: TRBJ1-4; abundance: .; d_gene: .; v_gene: TRBV7-9; CDR3nt: TGTGCCAGCAGCAAGGGACAACCGTCATCTACTAATGAAAAACTGTTTTTT; CDR3aa: CASSKGQPSSTNEKLFF
j_gene: TRBJ1-6; abundance: .; d_gene: .; v_gene: TRBV3-1/TRBV3-2; CDR3nt: TGTGCCAGCAGCCAATATTTCCAGAACTCCTATAATTCACCCCTCCACTTT; CDR3aa: CASSQYFQNSYNSPLHF
j_gene: TRBJ2-1; abundance: .; d_gene: TRBD2; v_gene: TRBV5-1; CDR3nt: TGCGCCAGCAGCCTCGGACTAGCGACGACCTACAATGAGCAGTTCTTC; CDR3aa: CASSLGLATTYNEQFF
j_gene: TRBJ1-4; abundance: once; d_gene: .; v_gene: TRBV21-1; CDR3nt: TGTGCCAGCACCTTTAAACCAGAAGATGAAAAACTGTTTTTT; CDR3aa: CASTFKPEDEKLFF
j_gene: TRBJ1-2; abundance: .; d_gene: .; v_gene: TRBV11-2; CDR3nt: TGTGCCAGCAGCTTAGTCTCAGGGGTCTATGGCTACACCTTC; CDR3aa: CASSLVSGVYGYTF
j_gene: TRBJ2-3; abundance: .; d_gene: TRBD1; v_gene: TRBV5-1; CDR3nt: TGCGCCAGCAGCCGGTGGGAGACAGGGCGAGATACGCAGTATTTT; CDR3aa: CASSRWETGRDTQYF
j_gene: TRBJ2-7; abundance: .; d_gene: .; v_gene: TRBV6-6; CDR3nt: TGTGCCAGCACCTACGGTGGACAGGAGCAGTACTTC; CDR3aa: CASTYGGQEQYF
j_gene: TRBJ2-1; abundance: .; d_gene: .; v_gene: TRBV27; CDR3nt: TGTGCCAGCAGCCGAGACTATCCTTCCAATGAGCAGTTCTTC; CDR3aa: CASSRDYPSNEQFF
j_gene: TRBJ1-2; abundance: .; d_gene: .; v_gene: TRBV6-1; CDR3nt: TGTGCCAGCAGTGAAGCCGGCAGGTCAGACTATGGCTACACCTTC; CDR3aa: CASSEAGRSDYGYTF
j_gene: TRBJ2-1; abundance: .; d_gene: TRBD1; v_gene: TRBV7-9; CDR3nt: TGTGCCAGCAGCTCCGCGGACAGGACGGCTTGGAGCTCCTACAATGAGCAGTTCTTC; CDR3aa: CASSSADRTAWSSYNEQFF
j_gene: TRBJ1-1; abundance: .; d_gene: TRBD1; v_gene: TRBV19; CDR3nt: TGTGCCAGTGCCAGGGGGGACACTGAAGCTTTCTTT; CDR3aa: CASARGDTEAFF
j_gene: TRBJ2-1; abundance: .; d_gene: TRBD2; v_gene: TRBV29-1; CDR3nt: TGCAGCGTTGCCCTCGGGGGGGACGATGAGCAGTTCTTC; CDR3aa: CSVALGGDDEQFF
j_gene: TRBJ2-3; abundance: .; d_gene: .; v_gene: TRBV7-9; CDR3nt: TGTGCCAGCAGCTCATCCCCCTTCGGGGGGCAACCGGATACGCAGTATTTT; CDR3aa: CASSSSPFGGQPDTQYF
j_gene: TRBJ1-2; abundance: .; d_gene: TRBD1; v_gene: TRBV3-1/TRBV3-2; CDR3nt: TGTGCCAGCAGCCAAGGAGGGACAGGGGAAATCGGCTACACCTTC; CDR3aa: CASSQGGTGEIGYTF
j_gene: TRBJ1-5; abundance: .; d_gene: .; v_gene: TRBV7-8; CDR3nt: TGTGCCAGCAGCTTAGGGTGGGTTGGACAGCGCCACAATCAGCCCCAGCATTTT; CDR3aa: CASSLGWVGQRHNQPQHF
j_gene: TRBJ1-4; abundance: .; d_gene: .; v_gene: TRBV5-4; CDR3nt: TGTGCCAGCAGCCCTGTCGGGGGGGCGGATGAAAAACTGTTTTTT; CDR3aa: CASSPVGGADEKLFF
j_gene: TRBJ1-2; abundance: .; d_gene: .; v_gene: TRBV6-5; CDR3nt: TGTGCCAGCAGTAAATCCAGGGTAGACTATGGCTACACCTTC; CDR3aa: CASSKSRVDYGYTF
j_gene: TRBJ1-3; abundance: few; d_gene: TRBD1; v_gene: TRBV5-4; CDR3nt: TGTGCCAGCAGCTTTGGCGGGACAGACCTGAGAAACACCATATATTTT; CDR3aa: CASSFGGTDLRNTIYF
j_gene: TRBJ1-1; abundance: .; d_gene: TRBD1; v_gene: TRBV11-2; CDR3nt: TGTGCCAGCAAAGAGGGGGCAAAAACTGAAGCTTTCTTT; CDR3aa: CASKEGAKTEAFF
j_gene: TRBJ2-1; abundance: .; d_gene: .; v_gene: TRBV15; CDR3nt: TGTGCCACCAGCAGAGATCAGGGACTTTACAATGAGCAGTTCTTC; CDR3aa: CATSRDQGLYNEQFF
j_gene: TRBJ2-1; abundance: .; d_gene: TRBD2; v_gene: TRBV7-8; CDR3nt: TGTGCCAGCAGCTTAGACCGAGCGGGGGGCTACAATGAGCAGTTCTTC; CDR3aa: CASSLDRAGGYNEQFF
j_gene: TRBJ2-7; abundance: few; d_gene: TRBD1; v_gene: TRBV28; CDR3nt: TGTGCCAGCAGCAGGACAGGATACGAGCAGTACTTC; CDR3aa: CASSRTGYEQYF